The text below deals with one T cell receptor (beta chain). Germline assignment: CDR1 GTSNPN and CDR2 SVGIG (reference sequence). With V trimmed by 4 bases and J by 6 bases, 11 bases remained unmatched. This CDR3 contains 14 residues. The table came from immunoSEQ multiplex PCR; TCRdb's copy has only in-frame clones and leaves some out. This repertoire shows 300,000 to 450,000 clones, over 75% found once; its top ten account for about 1%. This sample stems from a study of blood T cell repertoires in COVID-19. The sequencing input was PBMCs or T cells enriched from blood (not recorded which). The gene calls are TRBV30 and TRBJ1-2; 7 positions match TRBD1. This receptor was obtained from a man between 18 and 35 years old who had recovered from COVID-19. The CDR3 reads CAWTAGGRLDGYTF. CDR3 bases: TGTGCCTGGACGGCAGGGGGACGGCTCGATGGCTACACCTTC.